Following are 13 T cell receptor beta chains from one sample sequenced in a study of cytomegalovirus exposure and HLA in healthy donors. Primers included in the PCR were 60 Vbeta and 13 Jbeta primers. TCRdb's table, derived via immunoSEQ multiplex PCR, lists solely in-frame clones and lacks some. The table includes 80,000 to 130,000 clones, 70% to 80% detected once. Sequenced input: PBMCs. The receptors here all came from a woman younger than 35 in good health and CMV-seropositive.

The gene calls are TRBV9 and TRBJ2-5, with 8 bases lining up with TRBD2. Germline V gives CDR1 SGDLS, CDR2 YYNGEE. V was pared by 0 bases and J by 3 bases, with 4 bases of the junction left unmatched. This CDR3 contains 15 residues. Here the CDR3 DNA reads TGTGCCAGCAGCGTAGCTAGCGGGCTGAAAGAGACCCAGTACTTC. Translating it yields CASSVASGLKETQYF. The entire variable domain, with the rest obtained from reference TRBV9 and TRBJ2-5, is as follows: DSGVTQTPKHLITATGQRVTLRCSPRSGDLSVYWYQQSLDQGLQFLIQYYNGEERAKGNILERFSAQQFPDLHSELNLSSLELGDSALYFCASSVASGLKETQYFGPGTRLLVL.

V usage is TRBV29-1 and J usage is TRBJ2-7; 8 nucleotides line up with TRBD2. V lost 2 bases to trimming and J lost 0 bases; unmatched junction nucleotides: 3. Germline V gives CDR1 SQVTM, CDR2 ANQGSEA. CDR3 length: 14 amino acids. The CDR3 sequence is CSVESGTSSYEQYF. Written as DNA, the CDR3 is TGCAGCGTTGAAAGCGGGACTAGCTCCTACGAGCAGTACTTC.

In its sample, this clone was seen a few times. The chain carries TRBV10-3 and TRBJ2-7; 7 bases match TRBD1. The CDR3 runs 14 residues. J gave up 0 bases and V 6 bases, and 5 bases lay outside the gene matches. The V gene's germline CDR1 is ENHRY and CDR2 SYGVKD. The CDR3 reads CAIRETGTSYEQYF. As DNA, the CDR3 is TGTGCCATCAGGGAGACAGGGACCTCCTACGAGCAGTACTTC.

V usage is TRBV6-4 and J usage is TRBJ2-3; D gene uncertain. The V gene's germline CDR1 is MRHNA and CDR2 SNTAGT. CDR3 length equals 13 residues. Trimming removed 2 bases from V and 3 bases from J, with 6 bases in between. CDR3: CASSDRVTDTQYF. Here the CDR3 DNA reads TGTGCCAGCAGTGACCGGGTGACAGATACGCAGTATTTT.

Details on this clone: The same CDR3 also results from other DNA sequences found in this sample. V gene TRBV19 combines with J gene TRBJ1-1; the match to TRBD1 covers 7 bases. Germline CDR1 and CDR2: LNHDA and SQIVND (reference sequence). The CDR3 loop spans 14 amino acids. V was pared by 3 bases and J by 1 base, with 2 bases of the junction left unmatched. CDR3 sequence: CASSIRQGNTEAFF. DNA for the CDR3: TGTGCCAGTAGTATCCGACAGGGGAACACTGAAGCTTTCTTT.

The gene calls are TRBV27 and TRBJ1-5, with TRBD1 as a possible D gene (6 bases). The CDR3 covers 15 residues. Trimming left V 0 bases short and J 2 bases short, with 8 bases between. From germline, CDR1 is MNHEY and CDR2 SMNVEV (reference sequence). The CDR3, as DNA: TGTGCCAGCAGTTTATCGACAGGCGGCAATCAGCCCCAGCATTTT. Its protein is CASSLSTGGNQPQHF.

V and J are TRBV5-1 and TRBJ2-1, with TRBD2 identical over 7 bases. This CDR3 is 14 amino acids long. The germline CDR1 and CDR2 sequences are SGHRS and YFSETQ. V lost 0 bases, J lost 4 bases, and 1 base stayed unmatched. CDR3 DNA sequence: TGCGCCAGCAGCTTGGGCGGGAGTTACAATGAGCAGTTCTTC. This gives the protein CASSLGGSYNEQFF.

This clone has only a few counts. CDR3 bases: TGCGCCAGCAGCTTGGGGACAGGAGGAAACACCATATATTTT. Its translation: CASSLGTGGNTIYF. The gene calls are TRBV5-1 and TRBJ1-3; 7 bases are a match to TRBD1. CDR3 length: 14 residues. Germline lookup yields CDR1 SGHRS and CDR2 YFSETQ. Losses at the gene ends were 0 bases for V and 4 bases for J; bases not matched to a gene: 1.

The chain combines TRBV14 with TRBJ1-2; 7 positions agree with TRBD1. CDR1 SGHDN and CDR2 FVKESK come from the germline V gene. The CDR3 runs to 14 residues. J gave up 1 base and V 4 bases, and 3 bases lay outside the gene matches. The CDR3 region is CASSPGQVNYGYTF. In nucleotides, the CDR3 is TGTGCCAGCAGCCCAGGACAGGTTAACTATGGCTACACCTTC. Using reference TRBV14 and TRBJ1-2 for the parts outside the CDR3, the full variable domain is EAGVTQFPSHSVIEKGQTVTLRCDPISGHDNLYWYRRVMGKEIKFLLHFVKESKQDESGMPNNRFLAERTGGTYSTLKVQPAELEDSGVYFCASSPGQVNYGYTFGSGTRLTVV.

The chain couples TRBV7-9 to TRBJ2-3; 7 bases align to TRBD2. Losses at the gene ends were 2 bases for V and 6 bases for J; bases not matched to a gene: 8. The V gene's germline CDR1 is SEHNR and CDR2 FQNEAQ (reference sequence). The CDR3 consists of 15 residues. The CDR3 sequence: CASSLREAGADTQYF. The CDR3 DNA reads TGTGCCAGCAGCTTAAGGGAGGCGGGAGCTGATACGCAGTATTTT.

V gene TRBV19 combines with J gene TRBJ2-6; 7 nucleotides align to TRBD2. The V segment lost 1 base and the J segment 0 bases; nucleotides outside the gene matches: 9. This CDR3 has 19 amino acids. CDR1 and CDR2 (germline): LNHDA, SQIVND (reference sequence). CDR3 DNA: TGTGCCAGTAGTATAGTTAGGGCTAGCGGAAGCTCTGGGGCCAACGTCCTGACTTTC. As protein: CASSIVRASGSSGANVLTF.

The J gene is TRBJ2-1, the V gene TRBV30, with a tentative D call TRBD2 (6 bases). This CDR3 spans 13 amino acids. V lost 0 bases to trimming and J lost 8 bases, with 11 bases between them. Germline CDR1 and CDR2: GTSNPN and SVGIG (reference sequence). The CDR3 loop is CAWSVRRVDEQFF. Written as DNA, the CDR3 is TGTGCCTGGAGTGTACGGAGGGTCGATGAGCAGTTCTTC.

The sample holds one count of this clone. The genes are TRBV6-5 and TRBJ1-2; TRBD1 matches 7 bases. From germline, CDR1 is MNHEY and CDR2 SVGAGI. With V trimmed by 8 bases and J by 1 base, 10 bases remained unmatched. The CDR3 runs 15 residues. The chain's CDR3 is CASRTGTDNNYGYTF. Written as DNA, the CDR3 is TGTGCCAGCCGCACCGGGACAGACAATAACTATGGCTACACCTTC.